These T cell receptor beta chains were read from a single sample in a study of cytomegalovirus exposure and HLA in healthy donors. The assay was immunoSEQ multiplex PCR, and TCRdb's table has in-frame clones only and misses some. Here the sample spans 150,000 to 200,000 clones, more than 65% being singletons. Specimen: PBMCs. The receptor source for this set is a woman aged 40 to 50 in good health and CMV-seropositive. The CDR3 runs from the conserved cysteine through the conserved F or W. Fields, in order: V gene, clone size, J gene, D gene, CDR3 DNA, CDR3 protein. A D gene is named only where the DNA matches it firmly. Size is stated for part of the rows, as once, few or many counts, or as a class when the clone is expanded.

v_gene: TRBV18; abundance: few; j_gene: TRBJ1-1; d_gene: .; CDR3nt: TGTGCCAGCTCTCCACTTGGGGGGGAATTGGCTGAAGCTTTCTTT; CDR3aa: CASSPLGGELAEAFF
v_gene: TRBV27; abundance: few; j_gene: TRBJ1-4; d_gene: TRBD1; CDR3nt: TGTGCCAGCAGTTTTAGGAGACAGGGGCATGCAACTAATGAAAAACTGTTTTTT; CDR3aa: CASSFRRQGHATNEKLFF
v_gene: TRBV19; abundance: .; j_gene: TRBJ2-7; d_gene: .; CDR3nt: TGTGCCAGTAGTATAGACAGGGAACCTTCCTACGAGCAGTACTTC; CDR3aa: CASSIDREPSYEQYF
v_gene: TRBV5-6; abundance: few; j_gene: TRBJ1-6; d_gene: .; CDR3nt: TGTGCCAGCAGCTATGGAGGAACGAATTCACCCCTCCACTTT; CDR3aa: CASSYGGTNSPLHF
v_gene: TRBV10-1; abundance: .; j_gene: TRBJ1-1; d_gene: .; CDR3nt: TGCGCCAGCAGTGAGTCGAAGAGCAGGGGCTGGGTCACTGAAGCTTTCTTT; CDR3aa: CASSESKSRGWVTEAFF
v_gene: TRBV19; abundance: .; j_gene: TRBJ2-2; d_gene: TRBD2; CDR3nt: TGTGCCAGTAGTATTGGACTAGCGGGTACCGGGGAGCTGTTTTTT; CDR3aa: CASSIGLAGTGELFF
v_gene: TRBV18; abundance: .; j_gene: TRBJ2-7; d_gene: .; CDR3nt: TGTGCCAGCTCACCACCGGGGAGCTCCTACGAGCAGTACTTC; CDR3aa: CASSPPGSSYEQYF
v_gene: TRBV27; abundance: .; j_gene: TRBJ2-4; d_gene: TRBD2; CDR3nt: TGTGCCAGCAAGGTCTTAGCGGGAATAAACATTCAGTACTTC; CDR3aa: CASKVLAGINIQYF
v_gene: TRBV6-8; abundance: .; j_gene: TRBJ1-5; d_gene: TRBD1; CDR3nt: TGTGCCAGCAGCACGACAGGGGATGCCTATAGCAATCAGCCCCAGCATTTT; CDR3aa: CASSTTGDAYSNQPQHF
v_gene: TRBV5-4; abundance: .; j_gene: TRBJ2-3; d_gene: .; CDR3nt: TGTGCCAGCAGCTTAAGCGCAGATACGCAGTATTTT; CDR3aa: CASSLSADTQYF
v_gene: TRBV27; abundance: .; j_gene: TRBJ2-7; d_gene: .; CDR3nt: TGTGCCAGCAGTAGTAGACTCAGGGCCTCCTACGAGCAGTACTTC; CDR3aa: CASSSRLRASYEQYF
v_gene: TRBV18; abundance: few; j_gene: TRBJ1-2; d_gene: .; CDR3nt: TGTGCCAGCTCACCAAACAGGGAGTCGGCCAACTATGGCTACCCCTTC; CDR3aa: CASSPNRESANYGYPF
v_gene: TRBV2; abundance: .; j_gene: TRBJ2-2; d_gene: TRBD1; CDR3nt: TGTGCCAGCAGTGAGGCGGACAGGGGGCGCAAAGCCGGGGAGCTGTTTTTT; CDR3aa: CASSEADRGRKAGELFF
v_gene: TRBV6-5; abundance: .; j_gene: TRBJ1-5; d_gene: .; CDR3nt: TGTGCCAGCAGATCAAACGGGGGCAATCAGCCCCAGCATTTT; CDR3aa: CASRSNGGNQPQHF
v_gene: TRBV5-5; abundance: .; j_gene: TRBJ1-6; d_gene: .; CDR3nt: TGTGCCAGCAGCCTGGCTGATTCACCCCTCCACTTT; CDR3aa: CASSLADSPLHF
v_gene: TRBV10-3; abundance: .; j_gene: TRBJ1-5; d_gene: .; CDR3nt: TGTGCCGTATCAGGAGGGAATCAGCCCCAGCATTTT; CDR3aa: CAVSGGNQPQHF
v_gene: TRBV5-8; abundance: few; j_gene: TRBJ2-7; d_gene: TRBD1; CDR3nt: TGTGCCAGCAATCTGGGACAGGGGGCGAGTGAGCAGTACTTC; CDR3aa: CASNLGQGASEQYF
v_gene: TRBV7-9; abundance: .; j_gene: TRBJ2-3; d_gene: .; CDR3nt: TGTGCCAGCAGCTTAGTCCGAGGTACAGATACGCAGTATTTT; CDR3aa: CASSLVRGTDTQYF
v_gene: TRBV7-9; abundance: .; j_gene: TRBJ1-1; d_gene: TRBD1; CDR3nt: TGTGCCAGCAGCGCACTCCAGGGGGCCGGGACTGAAGCTTTCTTT; CDR3aa: CASSALQGAGTEAFF
v_gene: TRBV4-2; abundance: .; j_gene: TRBJ2-1; d_gene: TRBD2; CDR3nt: TGTGCCAGCAGCCAAGGAGGGCCCGGAGTAGCGGGATCTGATGAGCAGTTCTTC; CDR3aa: CASSQGGPGVAGSDEQFF
v_gene: TRBV4-2; abundance: .; j_gene: TRBJ2-2; d_gene: TRBD1; CDR3nt: TGTGCCAGCACCGGGGGAAGGACAGGGCTCACCGGGGAGCTGTTTTTT; CDR3aa: CASTGGRTGLTGELFF
v_gene: TRBV10-3; abundance: few; j_gene: TRBJ1-6; d_gene: .; CDR3nt: TGTGCCATCAGTGTTAACTCCTATAATTCACCCCTCCACTTT; CDR3aa: CAISVNSYNSPLHF
v_gene: TRBV29-1; abundance: .; j_gene: TRBJ1-5; d_gene: .; CDR3nt: TGCAGCGTTTCCTTTGGAGGGGATCAGCCCCAGCATTTT; CDR3aa: CSVSFGGDQPQHF
v_gene: TRBV7-9; abundance: .; j_gene: TRBJ2-7; d_gene: .; CDR3nt: TGTGCCAGCAGCTTAATGGACAGCTCCTACGAGCAGTACTTC; CDR3aa: CASSLMDSSYEQYF
v_gene: TRBV6-5; abundance: .; j_gene: TRBJ2-7; d_gene: TRBD1; CDR3nt: TGTGCCAGCAGTTCGGCCGGGACAGAGGCTGGGCAGTACTTC; CDR3aa: CASSSAGTEAGQYF
v_gene: TRBV19; abundance: .; j_gene: TRBJ2-5; d_gene: .; CDR3nt: TGTGCCAGTAGTATAGTTGGTCAGGCAAAAGAGACCCAGTACTTC; CDR3aa: CASSIVGQAKETQYF
v_gene: TRBV7-2; abundance: .; j_gene: TRBJ1-1; d_gene: .; CDR3nt: TGTGCCAGCAGCTTGGGGGGTCAAGCTTTCTTT; CDR3aa: CASSLGGQAFF
v_gene: TRBV6-5; abundance: .; j_gene: TRBJ1-3; d_gene: TRBD1; CDR3nt: TGTGCCAGCAGTTACACCCGGGACAGCTCTGGAAACACCATATATTTT; CDR3aa: CASSYTRDSSGNTIYF
v_gene: TRBV19; abundance: .; j_gene: TRBJ1-6; d_gene: .; CDR3nt: TGTGCCAGTAGTAGTGGTGCGGCAGTCTCCTATAATTCACCCCTCCACTTT; CDR3aa: CASSSGAAVSYNSPLHF
v_gene: TRBV27; abundance: once; j_gene: TRBJ2-7; d_gene: TRBD2; CDR3nt: TGTGCCAGCAGTTTAGGAGCGGGAGGACGCGAGCAGTACTTC; CDR3aa: CASSLGAGGREQYF
v_gene: TRBV12-5; abundance: .; j_gene: TRBJ2-3; d_gene: .; CDR3nt: TGTGCTAGTGGTTTGAGATCTGCAGGGTGGGATACGCAGTATTTT; CDR3aa: CASGLRSAGWDTQYF
v_gene: TRBV5-1; abundance: .; j_gene: TRBJ1-2; d_gene: TRBD1; CDR3nt: TGCGCCAGCAGCTCCGAACAGGGGGTGGTCTATGGCTACACCTTC; CDR3aa: CASSSEQGVVYGYTF
v_gene: TRBV5-4; abundance: few; j_gene: TRBJ1-1; d_gene: .; CDR3nt: TGTGCCAGCAGCTTGCTAGAGGGGGGGGACACTGAAGCTTTCTTT; CDR3aa: CASSLLEGGDTEAFF